Below are 16 T cell receptor beta chains sequenced from a single sample in a study of CD8+ T cells in alopecia areata. Documented treatment: oral pan-JAK inhibitor, 5-10 mg twice daily. cDNA prepared by RNA extraction and subsequent reverse transcription served as the template for sequencing. Method: immunoSEQ multiplex PCR; TCRdb's copy keeps in-frame clones and lacks some. The repertoire holds under 130,000 clones, approximately 84% seen once, with roughly 11% in the top ten. The sample was CD8+ T cells sorted from blood, taken around week 34, from a patient treated with tofacitinib. Receptors were obtained from a human donor with alopecia areata.

This clone was detected only once. This chain uses TRBV27 with TRBJ1-1; 12 positions match TRBD1. Losses at the gene ends were 3 bases for V and 4 bases for J; bases not matched to a gene: 3. This CDR3 has 15 amino acids. CDR1 and CDR2 (germline): MNHEY, SMNVEV (reference sequence). The DNA for the CDR3 is TGTGCCAGCAGTTTGGGGACAGGGGGCCTCACTGAAGCTTTCTTT. It is translated as CASSLGTGGLTEAFF.

The table lists this clone with a count of one. V usage is TRBV11-2 and J usage is TRBJ2-7; 7 nucleotides align to TRBD1. In germline, CDR1 is SGHAT, CDR2 FQNNGV. Trimming removed 5 bases from V and 5 bases from J; junction bases left unmatched: 9. The CDR3 contains 14 residues. In nucleotides, the CDR3 is TGTGCCAGCAGCCCTTTACAGGGGCGGCACGAGCAGTACTTC. Translating it yields CASSPLQGRHEQYF.

This rearrangement joins TRBV5-1 to TRBJ2-7; 9 nucleotides align to TRBD1. CDR1 and CDR2 (germline): SGHRS, YFSETQ. V was pared by 0 bases and J by 6 bases, with 16 bases of the junction left unmatched. The CDR3 runs to 18 residues. The CDR3 loop is CASSLVHSQRTGGIEQYF. The CDR3 DNA reads as TGCGCCAGCAGCTTGGTACACTCCCAACGCACAGGGGGCATCGAGCAGTACTTC.

This clone was counted a single time. The V call is TRBV4-1, the J call TRBJ1-1, with 9 bases matching TRBD1. The CDR3 loop spans 20 amino acids. In germline, CDR1 is MGHRA, CDR2 YSYEKL. The trim removed 1 base at V and 1 base at J, leaving 16 bases unmatched. Here the CDR3 DNA reads TGCGCCAGCAGCCAAGGTCCCCACAGGGGGCTCCCCTTGGGGAACACTGAAGCTTTCTTT. The encoded protein is CASSQGPHRGLPLGNTEAFF.

V is TRBV7-3 and J is TRBJ2-5, with a weak D call TRBD1 (7 bases). The DNA end is more similar to TRBJ2-7, so the J call may be wrong. The CDR3 consists of 14 residues. CDR1 is SGHTA and CDR2 is FQGTGA in the germline V gene. This chain's CDR3 is CASSLQGGGDEQYF. CDR3 nucleotide sequence: TGTGCCAGCAGCTTGCAAGGGGGCGGGGACGAGCAGTACTTC.

J is TRBJ1-5 and V is TRBV27, with D tentatively TRBD1 (5 bases). Per germline, CDR1 MNHEY and CDR2 SMNVEV (reference sequence). The CDR3 extends over 15 amino acids. The V and J ends lost 2 bases and 6 bases respectively, with 14 bases between them. CDR3 in DNA: TGTGCCAGCAGTTTAGGGGGGGGAAAAGGTCAGCCCCAGCATTTT. It translates to CASSLGGGKGQPQHF.

This chain uses TRBV7-9 with TRBJ1-2, with 11 nucleotides matching TRBD1. The germline gives CDR1 SEHNR, CDR2 FQNEAQ (reference sequence). The CDR3 totals 18 residues. V dropped 4 bases and J dropped 3; count of bases not matched to a gene: 13. The CDR3 sequence is CASSSQFPGQGVHYGYTF. CDR3 in DNA: TGTGCCAGCAGCTCGCAGTTTCCGGGACAGGGGGTTCACTATGGCTACACCTTC. Using reference TRBV7-9 and TRBJ1-2 for the parts outside the CDR3, the full variable domain is DTGVSQNPRHKITKRGQNVTFRCDPISEHNRLYWYRQTLGQGPEFLTYFQNEAQLEKSRLLSDRFSAERPKGSFSTLEIQRTEQGDSAMYLCASSSQFPGQGVHYGYTFGSGTRLTVV.

The CDR3: CASSLGPSEGDEQFF. The DNA of the CDR3 is TGTGCCAGCAGCTTGGGGCCCTCCGAGGGGGATGAGCAGTTCTTC. The genes are TRBV5-4 and TRBJ2-1; possibly TRBD1 for D (6 bases). CDR1 and CDR2 from the germline V gene are SGHNT and YYREEE (reference sequence). CDR3 length: 15 residues. V dropped 0 bases and J dropped 8 bases, with 15 bases sitting between them.

V usage is TRBV9 and J usage is TRBJ2-2, with D unresolved. The germline V and J ends were trimmed by 4 bases and 0 bases, with 16 bases remaining between them. Germline V CDR1 and CDR2: SGDLS, YYNGEE. The CDR3 loop spans 17 amino acids. CDR3: CASSPLSYIANTGELFF. CDR3 nucleotide sequence: TGTGCCAGCAGCCCCCTTTCTTATATCGCGAACACCGGGGAGCTGTTTTTT.

The V gene is TRBV6-5, the J gene TRBJ2-1, with D perhaps matching TRBD1 (5 bases). Trimming pared 0 bases from V and 10 bases from J, leaving 10 bases between. CDR3 size: 13 residues. CDR1 is MNHEY and CDR2 is SVGAGI in the germline V gene. The DNA of the CDR3 is TGTGCCAGCAGTTACTCCAGGGTTTCCGAGCAGTTCTTC. The encoded protein is CASSYSRVSEQFF.

This chain uses TRBV27 with TRBJ2-1, with TRBD2 matching over 12 bases. The CDR3 is 15 amino acids. Losses at the gene ends were 5 bases for V and 8 bases for J; bases not matched to a gene: 7. The germline gives CDR1 MNHEY, CDR2 SMNVEV (reference sequence). CDR3 loop: CASSHPSGGAYEQFF. CDR3 nucleotide sequence: TGTGCCAGCAGTCATCCTAGCGGGGGGGCCTATGAGCAGTTCTTC.

The chain has TRBV7-3 and TRBJ2-3; D unresolved. This CDR3 is 15 amino acids long. Germline CDR1 is SGHTA and CDR2 is FQGTGA. V lost 6 bases to trimming and J lost 2 bases, with 15 bases between them. CDR3 bases: TGTGCCAGCAGTTCAACTCTTCCTTCCACAGATACGCAGTATTTT. Its protein is CASSSTLPSTDTQYF. The entire variable domain, with the rest obtained from reference TRBV7-3 and TRBJ2-3, is as follows: GAGVSQTPSNKVTEKGKYVELRCDPISGHTALYWYRQSLGQGPEFLIYFQGTGAADDSGLPNDRFFAVRPEGSVSTLKIQRTERGDSAVYLCASSSTLPSTDTQYFGPGTRLTVL.

The chain is built from TRBV4-1 and TRBJ2-2; no reliable D call. The V gene lost 1 base and the J gene lost 1 base, with 10 bases spanning the gap. This CDR3 is built from 16 residues. CDR1 MGHRA and CDR2 YSYEKL come from the germline V gene. The chain's CDR3 is CASSQGGTGNTGELFF. The CDR3 DNA is TGCGCCAGCAGCCAAGGGGGAACTGGGAACACCGGGGAGCTGTTTTTT.

For this clone: Germline and junction disagree at one end, which may indicate a read error. The gene calls are TRBV6-9 and TRBJ1-5; D may be TRBD1 (5 bases). The germline CDR1 and CDR2 sequences are MNHGY and SVAAGI. There are 14 residues in the CDR3. CDR3 sequence (DNA): TGTGCCGGCAGTTGTTGCAGGGGCAATCAGCCCCAGCATTTT. Amino acids: CAGSCCRGNQPQHF.

V usage is TRBV5-1 and J usage is TRBJ2-2; D is possibly TRBD1 (6 bases). Per germline, CDR1 SGHRS and CDR2 YFSETQ. V gave up 3 bases and J gave up 6 bases, with 12 bases separating them. This CDR3 is built from 14 residues. CDR3 DNA sequence: TGCGCCAGCAGCTGGGCAGGGGCCTCCGGGGAGCTGTTTTTT. This sequence encodes CASSWAGASGELFF. Full variable domain (missing parts from reference TRBV5-1 and TRBJ2-2): KAGVTQTPRYLIKTRGQQVTLSCSPISGHRSVSWYQQTPGQGLQFLFEYFSETQRNKGNFPGRFSGRQFSNSRSEMNVSTLELGDSALYLCASSWAGASGELFFGEGSRLTVL.

The V and J genes are TRBV6-5 and TRBJ2-1; 10 nucleotides line up with TRBD1. The germline V gene encodes CDR1 MNHEY and CDR2 SVGAGI. CDR3 size: 14 residues. V gave up 6 bases and J gave up 7 bases; unmatched junction bases: 6. CDR3 coding DNA: TGTGCCAGCAGCAACGACAGGGGGCTTAATGAGCAGTTCTTC. Its translation: CASSNDRGLNEQFF.